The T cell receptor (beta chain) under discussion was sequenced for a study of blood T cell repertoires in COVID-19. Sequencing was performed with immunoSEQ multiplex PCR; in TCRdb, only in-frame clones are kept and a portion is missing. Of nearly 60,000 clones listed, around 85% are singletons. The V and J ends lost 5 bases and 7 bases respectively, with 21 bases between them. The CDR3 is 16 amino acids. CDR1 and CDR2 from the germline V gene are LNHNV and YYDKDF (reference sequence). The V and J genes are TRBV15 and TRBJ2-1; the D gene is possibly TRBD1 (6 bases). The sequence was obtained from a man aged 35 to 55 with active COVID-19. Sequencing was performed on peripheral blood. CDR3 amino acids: CATSGTGSLRSNEQFF. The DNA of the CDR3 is TGTGCCACCAGCGGCACAGGGTCCCTAAGGTCGAATGAGCAGTTCTTC.